These 4 T cell receptor beta chains were all obtained from the same sample, sequenced in a study of T cell responses to AZD1222 COVID-19 vaccine. Generated by immunoSEQ multiplex PCR, the TCRdb table keeps only in-frame clones and is missing some. The sample lists 150,000 to 200,000 clones, just over 90% occurring once. Sequenced here: peripheral blood, sampled on day 0 of AZD1222 vaccination. All receptors come from an adult in good health.

This chain uses TRBV5-1 with TRBJ1-3; no firm D call. Trimming cost V 0 bases and J 3 bases, with 13 bases left between them. The CDR3 contains 16 residues. Germline CDR1 reads SGHRS; CDR2 reads YFSETQ. DNA for the CDR3: TGCGCCAGCAGCTTGGGCGGTGGGGATGGTGGAAACACCATATATTTT. It is translated as CASSLGGGDGGNTIYF.

The chain recombines TRBV5-4 with TRBJ1-4, with TRBD1 identical over 8 bases. Germline V gene data show CDR1 as SGHNT and CDR2 as YYREEE (reference sequence). V lost 3 bases, J lost 7 bases, and 5 bases stayed unmatched. The CDR3 consists of 14 residues. The CDR3 DNA reads TGTGCCAGCAGCTCGGATGGGACAGGTGAAAAACTGTTTTTT. Encoded protein: CASSSDGTGEKLFF.

This chain uses TRBV9 with TRBJ1-5; a possible D gene is TRBD1 (5 bases). There are 16 residues in the CDR3. V lost 7 bases and J 0 bases, leaving 17 bases between the germline ends. Germline-derived CDR1 and CDR2 are SGDLS and YYNGEE. CDR3 sequence reads: CASLARRAYSNQPQHF. The CDR3 coding sequence is TGTGCCAGCCTGGCGCGCAGGGCATATAGCAATCAGCCCCAGCATTTT.

This clone has just one count. The chain employs TRBV5-1 and TRBJ2-4; D unclear. Germline CDR1 SGHRS, CDR2 YFSETQ. V lost 4 bases and J 6 bases, leaving 8 bases between the germline ends. The CDR3 covers 12 residues. The CDR3 DNA follows: TGCGCCAGCAGCCCTCCGGGAAACATTCAGTACTTC. Translation: CASSPPGNIQYF.